The subject of this entry is one T cell receptor (beta chain). A junction end diverges from the germline sequence, so it may reflect a read error. Reverse transcription of 450 to 500 ng total RNA with a constant-region primer produced TCR beta cDNA. For TCR beta, libraries were produced by three nested multiplex PCR rounds using slightly modified ARM-PCR. It was with TRBV1-TRBV30 forward primers and a C-beta reverse primer that the first two PCR rounds were run, at approximately 9 cycles each. MiXCR was run by TCRdb on the multiplex PCR reads, yielding one entry per CDR3 protein. The data contain about 190,000 distinct CDR3 sequences, 85% of them singletons. The sample originates from a study of tumor-infiltrating lymphocytes in primary liver carcinoma. The CDR3 runs 14 residues. Germline V CDR1 and CDR2: MNHEY, SVGAGI. Co-extraction of RNA and DNA was performed on about 19-33 mg of unsorted bulk tissue.

The sample taken for sequencing was tumor tissue from primary liver carcinoma. The receptor was isolated from a middle-aged man with primary liver carcinoma and hepatitis B virus infection. The V gene is TRBV6-5, the J gene TRBJ2-1, with D unclear. The CDR3 DNA reads as TGTGCCAGCAGTTACCAGACCAGTTTTAATGTGCAGTTCTTC. This gives the protein CASSYQTSFNVQFF.